This entry lists 2 T cell receptor beta chains sequenced from one sample in a study of blood T cell repertoires in COVID-19. Only in-frame clones appear in the TCRdb table, and some are missing; sequencing was by immunoSEQ multiplex PCR. This sample has nearly 350,000 clones; 80% to 90% occur once, and the top ten carry about 6%. Sequenced input: peripheral blood. These receptors were obtained from a woman between 45 and 65 years old with COVID-19, enrolled during active disease.

The chain is built from TRBV28 and TRBJ2-5, with D perhaps matching TRBD2 (6 bases). V was pared by 6 bases and J by 2 bases, with 16 bases between. The V gene's germline CDR1 is MDHEN and CDR2 SYDVKM. CDR3 length: 15 amino acids. The CDR3 DNA follows: TGTGCCAGCAGCCTTACCGGGAGAGGTCAAGAGACCCAGTACTTC. Its translation: CASSLTGRGQETQYF.

The chain combines TRBV5-1 with TRBJ2-5; unclear D gene. Germline V gene sequence: CDR1 SGHRS, CDR2 YFSETQ. V lost 0 bases, J lost 2 bases, and 8 bases lay in between. CDR3 length equals 14 residues. Here the CDR3 reads CASSLEPRQETQYF. The CDR3 DNA sequence: TGCGCCAGCAGCTTGGAGCCGAGACAAGAGACCCAGTACTTC.